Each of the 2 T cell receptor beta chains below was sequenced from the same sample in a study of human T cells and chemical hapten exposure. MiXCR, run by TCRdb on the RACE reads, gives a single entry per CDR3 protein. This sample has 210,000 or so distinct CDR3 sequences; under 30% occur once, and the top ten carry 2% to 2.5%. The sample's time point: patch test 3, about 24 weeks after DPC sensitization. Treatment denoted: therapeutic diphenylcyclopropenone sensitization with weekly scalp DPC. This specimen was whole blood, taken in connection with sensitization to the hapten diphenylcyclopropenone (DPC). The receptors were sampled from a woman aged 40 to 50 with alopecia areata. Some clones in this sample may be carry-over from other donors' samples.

The CDR3 protein is CASRGLGQPSSYNEQFF. CDR3 nucleotides: TGTGCCAGCAGAGGGCTGGGACAACCTAGCTCCTACAATGAGCAGTTCTTC. The V gene is TRBV6-2 or TRBV6-3, the J gene TRBJ2-1, with a weak D call TRBD1 (6 bases). CDR1 is MNHEY, CDR2 SVGEGT, per germline. V lost 6 bases, J lost 0 bases, and 18 bases lay in between. The CDR3 covers 17 residues.

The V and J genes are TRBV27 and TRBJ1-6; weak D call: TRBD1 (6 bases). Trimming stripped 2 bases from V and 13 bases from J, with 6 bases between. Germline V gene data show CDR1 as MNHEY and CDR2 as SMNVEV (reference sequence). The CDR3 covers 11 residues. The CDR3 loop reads CASSLGGPLHF. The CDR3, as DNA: TGTGCCAGCAGTTTAGGGGGCCCCCTCCACTTT.